The rows below give T cell receptor beta chains drawn from one sample of a study of blood T cell repertoires in COVID-19. Repertoires were generated with immunoSEQ multiplex PCR, while TCRdb's copy carries only in-frame clones and drops some. In the table there are about 230,000 clones, 85% to 90% of which are singletons. Sequences were obtained from peripheral blood. The source of these receptors is a man aged 45 to 65 with COVID-19, enrolled during active disease. Both conserved end residues are part of each CDR3. A D gene is named only where the DNA matches it firmly. For some rows the clone size is stated as once, few or many, or as a class when expanded; others skip it.

j_gene	v_gene	abundance	d_gene	CDR3nt	CDR3aa
TRBJ1-5	TRBV5-1	NA	TRBD1	TGCGCCAGCAGCTTATCTGACAGGGAAGATAGCAATCAGCCCCAGCATTTT	CASSLSDREDSNQPQHF
TRBJ1-1	TRBV7-2	NA	TRBD1	TGTGCCAGCAGCCCCGGGACAGCCAACACTGAAGCTTTCTTT	CASSPGTANTEAFF
TRBJ2-7	TRBV7-9	NA	NA	TGTGCCAGCAGCTCTTACAGTACCAACGAGCAGTACTTC	CASSSYSTNEQYF
TRBJ2-6	TRBV6-5	NA	TRBD1	TGTGCCAGCAGCAGGACAGGGAACGGGGCCAACGTCCTGACTTTC	CASSRTGNGANVLTF
TRBJ2-7	TRBV29-1	NA	TRBD1	TGCAGCGTTGAGATGGGGGACAGGGGAGACTACGAGCAGTACTTC	CSVEMGDRGDYEQYF
TRBJ2-2	TRBV7-8	NA	TRBD2	TGTGCCAGCAGCTCTTGGACTAGCGGGGGCACCGGGGAGCTGTTTTTT	CASSSWTSGGTGELFF
TRBJ2-3	TRBV27	NA	NA	TGTGCCAGCAGTTTTAGAAACCGGGGACTCACCACAGATACGCAGTATTTT	CASSFRNRGLTTDTQYF
TRBJ1-4	TRBV29-1	NA	NA	TGCAGCGTTGATATATCCACATTAGGGGATGAAAAACTGTTTTTT	CSVDISTLGDEKLFF
TRBJ1-3	TRBV12-3/TRBV12-4	NA	NA	TGTGCCAGCAAACAGGGAAATGGAAACACCATATATTTT	CASKQGNGNTIYF
TRBJ2-5	TRBV3-1/TRBV3-2	NA	NA	TGTGCCAGCAACCTACTAGCAGAAGAGACCCAGTACTTC	CASNLLAEETQYF
TRBJ1-5	TRBV10-3	NA	TRBD1	TGTGCCATCAGCGCCGGACAGGATCAGCCCCAGCATTTT	CAISAGQDQPQHF
TRBJ2-5	TRBV19	NA	NA	TGTGCCAGTAGTATTGATTTTTTCGGGGAGACCCAGTACTTC	CASSIDFFGETQYF
TRBJ2-1	TRBV7-2	NA	TRBD2	TGTGCCAGCAGCTTCCAGGGGGGTAGCGGGAGTAATGAGCAGTTCTTC	CASSFQGGSGSNEQFF
TRBJ1-6	TRBV15	few	TRBD1	TGTGCCACCAGCAGAGACGCCGGGACAGGGTATTCACCCCTCCACTTT	CATSRDAGTGYSPLHF
TRBJ2-3	TRBV12-3/TRBV12-4	NA	NA	TGTGCCAGCATGCCAGGGAGCACAGATACGCAGTATTTT	CASMPGSTDTQYF
TRBJ2-2	TRBV5-4	NA	TRBD2	TGTGCCAGCAGCTTGGGACTAGCGGGAGCGGCCGGGGAGCTGTTTTTT	CASSLGLAGAAGELFF
TRBJ2-7	TRBV2	NA	NA	TGTGCCAGCAGTGGGGCTTACGAGCAGTACTTC	CASSGAYEQYF
TRBJ1-5	TRBV12-2	NA	NA	TGTGCAAGTCGCTTAGCGCAGGGAGGACAGCCCCAGCATTTT	CASRLAQGGQPQHF
TRBJ2-1	TRBV2	NA	TRBD2	TGTGCCAGCAGAGGGACTAGCGGGAGAAGCTACAATGAGCAGTTCTTC	CASRGTSGRSYNEQFF
TRBJ2-1	TRBV7-9	NA	TRBD2	TGTGCCAGCAGCTCGCCGGGACTAGCGGGAGGGCCCTCTTACAATGAGCAGTTCTTC	CASSSPGLAGGPSYNEQFF
TRBJ1-5	TRBV7-2	NA	TRBD1	TGTGCCAGCAGCGCCTTGACAGGGACCAATCAGCCCCAGCATTTT	CASSALTGTNQPQHF
TRBJ2-1	TRBV7-2	NA	NA	TGTGCCAGCAGCTGGGCTGGCAATGAGCAGTTCTTC	CASSWAGNEQFF
TRBJ1-1	TRBV18	NA	TRBD1	TGTGCCAGCTCACCACAAGGGACAGGGTTAACTGAAGCTTTCTTT	CASSPQGTGLTEAFF
TRBJ2-1	TRBV7-6	NA	TRBD2	TGTGCCAGCACTCTAGCGGGGGACTCTGGCAATGAGCAGTTCTTC	CASTLAGDSGNEQFF